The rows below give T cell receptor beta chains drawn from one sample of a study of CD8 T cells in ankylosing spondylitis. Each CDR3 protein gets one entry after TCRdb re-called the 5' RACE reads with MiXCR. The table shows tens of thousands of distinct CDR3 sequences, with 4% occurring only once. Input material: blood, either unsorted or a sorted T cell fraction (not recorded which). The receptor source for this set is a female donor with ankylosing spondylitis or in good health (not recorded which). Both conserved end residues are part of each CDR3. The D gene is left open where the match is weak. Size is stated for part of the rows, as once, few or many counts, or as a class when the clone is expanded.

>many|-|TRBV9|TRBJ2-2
TGTGCCAGCAGCGTAGGGGGTAAGGGGCGGACGAACACCGGGGAGCTGTTTTTT
CASSVGGKGRTNTGELFF
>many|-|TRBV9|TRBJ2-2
TGTGCCAGCAGCGTCCAGGCCGGGGAGCTGTTTTTT
CASSVQAGELFF
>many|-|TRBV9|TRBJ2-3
TGTGCCAGCACCCCGATGTACAAGCGAGATACGCAGTATTTT
CASTPMYKRDTQYF
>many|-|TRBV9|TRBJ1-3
TGTGCCAGCAGCGTTAGCCTTGGGGACACCATATATTTT
CASSVSLGDTIYF
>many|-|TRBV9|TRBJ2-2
TGTGCCAGCAGCGTAGGACACGTAAACACCGGGGAGCTGTTTTTT
CASSVGHVNTGELFF
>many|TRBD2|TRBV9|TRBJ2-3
TGTGCCAGCAGCGTACTGGGGGGGTTCACAGATACGCAGTATTTT
CASSVLGGFTDTQYF
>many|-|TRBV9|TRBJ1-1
TGTGCCAGCAGCGTAGTGGCAGGGCCGAACACTGAAGCTTTCTTT
CASSVVAGPNTEAFF
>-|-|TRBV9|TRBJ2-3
TGTGCCAGCAGCCCAGGGGGGATTAGCACAGATACGCAGTATTTT
CASSPGGISTDTQYF
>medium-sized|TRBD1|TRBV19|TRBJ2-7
TGTGCCACTCCACCCGGACAGGGGGCTTACGAGCAGTACTTC
CATPPGQGAYEQYF
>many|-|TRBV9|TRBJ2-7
TGTGCCAGCAGCGTAGCTTGGACGAGAGACTACGAGCAGTACTTC
CASSVAWTRDYEQYF
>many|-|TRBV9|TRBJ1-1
TGTGCCAGCAGCGAACAGAGTATGAACACTGAAGCTTTCTTT
CASSEQSMNTEAFF
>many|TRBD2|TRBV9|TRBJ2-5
TGTGCCAGCAGCGTAGTTGCGGGGGGCCTTGAGACCCAGTACTTC
CASSVVAGGLETQYF
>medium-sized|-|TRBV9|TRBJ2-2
TGTGCCAGCAGCGTAGGAGGCTGGGGCGGCACCGGGGAGCTGTTTTTT
CASSVGGWGGTGELFF
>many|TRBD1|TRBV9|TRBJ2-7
TGTGCCAGCAGCGTAGGGACAGGGGCCTACGAGCAGTACTTC
CASSVGTGAYEQYF
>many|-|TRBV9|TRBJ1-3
TGTGCCAGCAGCCCAGGCCACTCTGGAAACACCATATATTTT
CASSPGHSGNTIYF